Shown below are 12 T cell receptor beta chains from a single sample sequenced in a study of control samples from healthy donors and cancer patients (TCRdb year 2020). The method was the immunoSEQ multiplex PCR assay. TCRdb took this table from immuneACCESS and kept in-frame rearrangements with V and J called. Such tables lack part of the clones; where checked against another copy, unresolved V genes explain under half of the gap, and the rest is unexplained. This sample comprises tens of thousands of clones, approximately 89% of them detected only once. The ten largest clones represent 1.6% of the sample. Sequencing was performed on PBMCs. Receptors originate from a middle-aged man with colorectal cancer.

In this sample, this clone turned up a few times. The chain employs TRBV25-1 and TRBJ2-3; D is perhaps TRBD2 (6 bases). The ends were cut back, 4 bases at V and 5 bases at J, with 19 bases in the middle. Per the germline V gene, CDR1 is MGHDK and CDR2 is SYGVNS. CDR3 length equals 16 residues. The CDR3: CASSAGLGVGGDTQYF. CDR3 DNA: TGTGCCAGCAGTGCGGGTCTGGGGGTGGGGGGAGATACGCAGTATTTT. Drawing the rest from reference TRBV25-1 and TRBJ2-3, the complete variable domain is EADIYQTPRYLVIGTGKKITLECSQTMGHDKMYWYQQDPGMELHLIHYSYGVNSTEKGDLSSESTVSRIRTEHFPLTLESARPSHTSQYLCASSAGLGVGGDTQYFGPGTRLTVL.

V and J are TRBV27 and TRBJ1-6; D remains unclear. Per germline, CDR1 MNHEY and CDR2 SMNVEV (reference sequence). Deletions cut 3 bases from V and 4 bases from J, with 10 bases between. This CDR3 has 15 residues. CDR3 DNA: TGTGCCAGCAGTTTTTCCCAGGTGTATAATTCACCCCTCCACTTT. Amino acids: CASSFSQVYNSPLHF.

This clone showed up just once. The CDR3 DNA sequence: TGTGCCACCAGTGACCCATCCAGGGCTGGCTACACCTTC. This translates into CATSDPSRAGYTF. This rearrangement joins TRBV24-1 to TRBJ1-2; weak D call: TRBD1 (5 bases). V lost 4 bases to trimming and J lost 7 bases, with 12 bases between them. The V gene's germline CDR1 is KGHDR and CDR2 SFDVKD. The CDR3 runs 13 residues.

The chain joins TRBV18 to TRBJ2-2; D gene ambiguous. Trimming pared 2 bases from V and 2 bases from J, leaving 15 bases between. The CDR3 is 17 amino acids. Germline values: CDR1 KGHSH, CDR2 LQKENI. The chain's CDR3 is CASSPGSSRKNTGELFF. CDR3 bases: TGTGCCAGCTCACCAGGGTCCTCGCGGAAAAACACCGGGGAGCTGTTTTTT.

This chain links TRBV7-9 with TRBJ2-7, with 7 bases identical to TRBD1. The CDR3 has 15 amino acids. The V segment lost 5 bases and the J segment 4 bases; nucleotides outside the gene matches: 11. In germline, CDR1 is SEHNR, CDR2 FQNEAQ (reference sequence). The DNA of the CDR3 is TGTGCCAGCAGCCCCATGCGTGACAGGGTATACGAGCAGTACTTC. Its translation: CASSPMRDRVYEQYF.

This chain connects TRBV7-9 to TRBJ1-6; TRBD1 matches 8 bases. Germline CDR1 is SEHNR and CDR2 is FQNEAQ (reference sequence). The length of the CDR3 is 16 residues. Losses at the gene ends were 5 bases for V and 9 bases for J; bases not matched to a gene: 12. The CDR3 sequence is CASSKRQGPRGSPLHF. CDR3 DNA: TGTGCCAGCAGCAAGCGACAGGGGCCAAGGGGTTCACCCCTCCACTTT.

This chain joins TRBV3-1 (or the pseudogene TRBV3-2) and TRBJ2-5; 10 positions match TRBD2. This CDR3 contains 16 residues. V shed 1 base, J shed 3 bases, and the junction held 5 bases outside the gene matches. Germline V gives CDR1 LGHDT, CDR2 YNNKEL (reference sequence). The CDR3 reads CASSQVGTSGEETQYF. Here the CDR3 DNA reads TGTGCCAGCAGCCAAGTGGGCACTAGCGGGGAAGAGACCCAGTACTTC.

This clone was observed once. The CDR3 protein is CASSQGGLAGEVYEQYF. The CDR3 region has the DNA TGTGCCAGCAGCCAAGGGGGACTAGCGGGAGAGGTCTACGAGCAGTACTTC. The chain is built from TRBV4-2 and TRBJ2-7, with 14 nucleotides matching TRBD2. J was trimmed by 3 bases and V by 1 base; bases with no gene match: 5. Germline V gene data show CDR1 as LGHNA and CDR2 as YNFKEQ. The CDR3 length is 17 residues.

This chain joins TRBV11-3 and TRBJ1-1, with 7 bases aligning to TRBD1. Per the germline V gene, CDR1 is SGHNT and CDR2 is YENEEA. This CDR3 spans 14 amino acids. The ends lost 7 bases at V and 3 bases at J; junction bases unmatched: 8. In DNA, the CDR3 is TGTGCCAGCAATATACAGGGGTTGGACACTGAAGCTTTCTTT. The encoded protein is CASNIQGLDTEAFF.

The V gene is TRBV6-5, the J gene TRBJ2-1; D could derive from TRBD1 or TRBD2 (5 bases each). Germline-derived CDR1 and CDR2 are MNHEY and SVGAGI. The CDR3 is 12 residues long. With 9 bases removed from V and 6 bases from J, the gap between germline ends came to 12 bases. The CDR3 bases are TGTGCCAGTGGAGGTGGGGGCAATGAGCAGTTCTTC. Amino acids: CASGGGGNEQFF.

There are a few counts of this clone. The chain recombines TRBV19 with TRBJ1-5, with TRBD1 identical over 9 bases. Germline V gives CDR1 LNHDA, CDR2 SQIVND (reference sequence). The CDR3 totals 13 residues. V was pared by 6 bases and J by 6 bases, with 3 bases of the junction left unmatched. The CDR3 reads CASRGQGGQPQHF. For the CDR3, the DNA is TGTGCCAGTAGGGGACAGGGAGGTCAGCCCCAGCATTTT.

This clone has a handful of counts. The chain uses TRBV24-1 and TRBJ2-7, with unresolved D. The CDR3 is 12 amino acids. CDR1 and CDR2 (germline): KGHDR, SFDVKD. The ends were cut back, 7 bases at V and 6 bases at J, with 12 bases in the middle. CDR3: CATRGWVGEQYF. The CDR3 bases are TGTGCCACCAGGGGCTGGGTGGGCGAGCAGTACTTC.